This T cell receptor (beta chain) was profiled in a study of shared clonotypes between healthy human individuals. Whole-study results and caveats: Naive CD4 clonotype sharing across a few donors was 4.5% to 6%.

The assay was immunoSEQ multiplex PCR, and TCRdb's table has in-frame clones only and misses some. The sample contains fewer than 2.5 million clones, approximately 94% of which appear only once. The length of the CDR3 is 13 residues. Germline CDR1 is SQVTM and CDR2 is ANQGSEA. Between the trimmed V and J ends, which lost 6 bases and 1 base, there was a span of 10 bases. This clone was seen once. Its antigen is unknown. Healthy adults negative for HIV, lacking recent acute infections or vaccinations, served as donors. Only Caucasian adults living in Nashville, Tennessee served as donors. The authors divided CD4+ cells into CD45RA+ naive and CD45RA-negative memory subsets.

The sequence was collected from a man between 18 and 29 years old in good health. Some clones in this sample may be carry-over from other donors' samples. What was sequenced was naive CD4+ T cells from PBMCs. The subset is: CD45RA+ positively selected. This sequence joins TRBV29-1 and TRBJ1-3, with no clear D. The CDR3 reads CSVSRDSGNTIYF. DNA of the CDR3: TGCAGCGTGAGCAGAGATTCTGGAAACACCATATATTTT.